Below are 3 T cell receptor beta chains sequenced from a single sample in a study of T cells in Graves' hyperthyroidism and ophthalmopathy. RNA transcripts were the template for amplifying TCR beta CDR3 regions. The primer set for the first-round RT-PCR of the TCR CDR3 was HTBI. TCRdb fed the multiplex PCR reads into MiXCR, producing one record per CDR3 protein. Of 550,000 to 700,000 distinct CDR3 sequences listed, about half are singletons. Sequencing was done on a sample of peripheral blood or thyroid tissue (not recorded which). The source is an adult woman with Graves' disease, either hyperthyroidism or ophthalmopathy (not recorded which).

V and J are TRBV5-1 and TRBJ1-2; the D gene is possibly TRBD1 (5 bases). CDR3 size: 14 residues. V shed 0 bases and J shed 6 bases, with 12 bases lying between them. The V gene's germline CDR1 is SGHRS and CDR2 YFSETQ. CDR3 coding DNA: TGCGCCAGCAGCTTGGACAGGATGGCGAATGGCTACACCTTC. It codes for CASSLDRMANGYTF.

A remark on this clonotype: The limits of the CDR3 on the DNA are not certain, so only TCRdb's listed CDR3 is given. The V and J genes are TRBV10-3 and TRBJ2-5. The CDR3 length equals 14 residues, ends included. The germline V gene has CDR1 ENHRY and CDR2 SYGVKD. CDR3 sequence: CAICSAEMHETQYF.

The rearrangement uses TRBV12-3 or TRBV12-4 and TRBJ2-7, with a tentative D call TRBD2 (6 bases). This CDR3 is 15 amino acids long. The V end lost 4 bases, the J end lost 0 bases, and 13 bases lay between the germline ends. CDR3 loop: CASSWPGLSSYEQYF. The DNA of the CDR3 is TGTGCCAGCAGTTGGCCGGGACTTAGCTCCTACGAGCAGTACTTC.